This T cell receptor beta chain was captured by sequencing in a study of response to subunit inactivated influenza vaccine (dated 2018 in TCRdb). With regard to the full study: To follow how T cells responded to a trivalent subunit inactivated influenza vaccine, the researchers relied on deep quantitative profiling of the T cell receptor repertoire.

There are 14 amino acids in the CDR3, from cysteine to phenylalanine inclusive. The CDR3 DNA has 42 bases and is translated from base 1. From the germline V gene (reference sequence), CDR1 is LGHDT and CDR2 is YNNKEL. V is reduced by 0 bases and J by 6 bases, leaving a spacing of 11 bases between them. The method behind the library was RT-PCR. The listed sequencing device is Illumina HiSeq 2500. TCRdb took the public reads, trimmed them with fastp at Q25, ran MiXCR for clone calling and kept in-frame beta chains. Here each entry gathers all rows of one CDR3 protein and keeps the most common genes and DNA. A total of 450,000 to 600,000 distinct CDR3 sequences appear in this sample, around 8% of them only once. The ten largest clones add up to 10% to 15% of the sample. Comment on this clonotype: Its antigen remains unidentified. No much larger clone is present one base from it, and per-base qualities are unavailable.

Results the study describes overall, beyond this receptor: The authors suggested that each seasonal influenza vaccination may recruit only a limited number of new T cells.

The rearrangement joined TRBV3-1 to TRBJ1-2; tentative D gene TRBD1, with 5 bases matching. The sample was PBMCs from blood, taken about 23 months after vaccination. This TCR came from a man aged 50-75 years who received an inactivated influenza vaccine. Donor details come from another sample of the same person, matched by shared clones. The CDR3 has the sequence CASSQEGRANGYTF. The nucleotide sequence reads as follows: TGTGCCAGCAGCCAAGAAGGCAGGGCAAATGGCTACACCTTC.